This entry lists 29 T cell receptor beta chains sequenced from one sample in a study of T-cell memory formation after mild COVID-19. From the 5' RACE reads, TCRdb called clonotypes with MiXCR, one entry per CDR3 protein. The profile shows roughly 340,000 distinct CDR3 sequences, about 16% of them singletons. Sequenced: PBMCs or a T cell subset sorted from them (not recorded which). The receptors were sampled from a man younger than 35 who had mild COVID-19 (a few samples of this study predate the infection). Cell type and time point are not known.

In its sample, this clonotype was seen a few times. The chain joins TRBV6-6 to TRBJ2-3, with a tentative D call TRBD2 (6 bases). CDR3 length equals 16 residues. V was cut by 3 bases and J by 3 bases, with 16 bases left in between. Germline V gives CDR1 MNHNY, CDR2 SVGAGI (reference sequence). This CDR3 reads CASSYLIRGGTDTQYF. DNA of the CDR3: TGTGCCAGCAGTTATCTCATCCGGGGAGGAACAGATACGCAGTATTTT.

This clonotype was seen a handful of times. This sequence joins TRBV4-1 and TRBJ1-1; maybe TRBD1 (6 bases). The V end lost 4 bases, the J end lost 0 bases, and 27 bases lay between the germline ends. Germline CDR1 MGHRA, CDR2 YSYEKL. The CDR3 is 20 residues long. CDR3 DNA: TGCGCCAGCAGCCGCCGACCGTTACAGGGACTCCGAGGGATGAACACTGAAGCTTTCTTT. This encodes CASSRRPLQGLRGMNTEAFF.

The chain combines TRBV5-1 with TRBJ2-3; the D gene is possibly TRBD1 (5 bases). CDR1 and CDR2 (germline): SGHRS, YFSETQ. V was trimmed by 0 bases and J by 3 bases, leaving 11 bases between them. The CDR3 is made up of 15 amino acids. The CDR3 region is CASSLEGPGTDTQYF. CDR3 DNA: TGCGCCAGCAGCTTGGAGGGGCCTGGAACAGATACGCAGTATTTT.

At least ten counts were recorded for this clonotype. CDR3 coding DNA: TGTGCCAGTCCCTGGCCTCGCGGGAGGTCCTACGAGCAGTACGTC. Protein: CASPWPRGRSYEQYV. This chain links TRBV6-5 with TRBJ2-7, with 8 positions matching TRBD2. The ends lost 9 bases at V and 1 base at J; junction bases unmatched: 11. Per germline, CDR1 MNHEY and CDR2 SVGAGI. The CDR3 runs to 15 residues.

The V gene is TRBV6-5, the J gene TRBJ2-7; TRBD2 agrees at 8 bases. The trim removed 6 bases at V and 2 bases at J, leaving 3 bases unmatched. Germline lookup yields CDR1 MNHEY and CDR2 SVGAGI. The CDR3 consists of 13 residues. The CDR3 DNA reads TGTGCCAGCAGACGAGCGGGGGCCTACGAGCAGTACTTC. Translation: CASRRAGAYEQYF.

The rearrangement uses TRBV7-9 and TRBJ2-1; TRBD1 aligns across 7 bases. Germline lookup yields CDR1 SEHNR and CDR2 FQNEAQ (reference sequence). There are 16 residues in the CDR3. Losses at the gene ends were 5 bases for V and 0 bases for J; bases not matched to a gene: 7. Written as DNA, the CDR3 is TGTGCCAGCAGCCATACCGGGACAGTCTCCTACAATGAGCAGTTCTTC. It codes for CASSHTGTVSYNEQFF. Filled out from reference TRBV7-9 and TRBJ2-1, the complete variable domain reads DTGVSQNPRHKITKRGQNVTFRCDPISEHNRLYWYRQTLGQGPEFLTYFQNEAQLEKSRLLSDRFSAERPKGSFSTLEIQRTEQGDSAMYLCASSHTGTVSYNEQFFGPGTRLTVL.

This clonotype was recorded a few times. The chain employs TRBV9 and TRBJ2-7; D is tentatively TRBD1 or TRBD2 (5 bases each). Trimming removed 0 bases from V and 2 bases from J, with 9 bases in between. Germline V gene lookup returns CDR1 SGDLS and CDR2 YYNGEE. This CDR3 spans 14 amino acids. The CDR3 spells CASSVGEGPYEQYF. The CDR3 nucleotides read TGTGCCAGCAGCGTAGGAGAGGGGCCCTACGAGCAGTACTTC.

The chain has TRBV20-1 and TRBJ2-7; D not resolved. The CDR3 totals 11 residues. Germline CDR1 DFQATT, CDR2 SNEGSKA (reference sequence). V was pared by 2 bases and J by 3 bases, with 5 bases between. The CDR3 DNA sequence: TGCAGTGCTAGATCGGACTACGAGCAGTACGTC. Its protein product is CSARSDYEQYV.

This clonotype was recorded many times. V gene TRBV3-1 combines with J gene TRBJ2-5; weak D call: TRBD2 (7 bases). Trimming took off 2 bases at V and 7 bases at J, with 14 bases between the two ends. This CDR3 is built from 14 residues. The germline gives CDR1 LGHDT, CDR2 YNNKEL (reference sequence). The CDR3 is CASSQPGLGGTQYF. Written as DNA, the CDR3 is TGTGCCAGCAGCCAACCTGGACTAGGGGGGACCCAGTACTTC.

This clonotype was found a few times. The CDR3 sequence: CASSERTGLSYGYTF. Here the CDR3 DNA reads TGCGCCAGCAGCGAGAGGACGGGACTATCCTATGGCTACACCTTC. The chain combines TRBV5-1 with TRBJ1-2, with a possible D match to TRBD1 (5 bases). This CDR3 spans 15 amino acids. Trimming took off 4 bases at V and 4 bases at J, with 17 bases between the two ends. Germline V gene sequence: CDR1 SGHRS, CDR2 YFSETQ.

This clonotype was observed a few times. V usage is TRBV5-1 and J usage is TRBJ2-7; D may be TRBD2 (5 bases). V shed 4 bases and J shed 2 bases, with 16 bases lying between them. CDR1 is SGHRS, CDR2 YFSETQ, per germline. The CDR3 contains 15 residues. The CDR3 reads CASSGEGAAAYEQYF. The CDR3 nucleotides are TGCGCCAGCAGCGGCGAGGGAGCGGCTGCCTACGAGCAGTACTTC.

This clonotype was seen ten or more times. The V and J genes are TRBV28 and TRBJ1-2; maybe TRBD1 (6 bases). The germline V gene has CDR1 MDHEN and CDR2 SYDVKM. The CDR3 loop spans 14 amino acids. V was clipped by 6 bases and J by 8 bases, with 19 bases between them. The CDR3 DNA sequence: TGTGCCAGCAGGGGGGGGCACCTTCTAATAGGCTACACCTTC. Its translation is CASRGGHLLIGYTF.

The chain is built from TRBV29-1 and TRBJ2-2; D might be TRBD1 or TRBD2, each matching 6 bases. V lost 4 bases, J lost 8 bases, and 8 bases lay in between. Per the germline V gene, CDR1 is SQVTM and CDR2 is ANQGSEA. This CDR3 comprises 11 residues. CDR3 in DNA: TGCAGCGTTGGGGGGGCTGGGGAGCTGTTTTTT. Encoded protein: CSVGGAGELFF.

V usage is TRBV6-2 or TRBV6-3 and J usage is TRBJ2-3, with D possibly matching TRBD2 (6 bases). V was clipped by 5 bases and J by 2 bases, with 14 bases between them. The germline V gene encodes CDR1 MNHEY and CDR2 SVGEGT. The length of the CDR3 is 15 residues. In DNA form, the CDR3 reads TGTGCCAGCAGTACCCCGGGGACTCTCACAGATACGCAGTATTTT. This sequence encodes CASSTPGTLTDTQYF.

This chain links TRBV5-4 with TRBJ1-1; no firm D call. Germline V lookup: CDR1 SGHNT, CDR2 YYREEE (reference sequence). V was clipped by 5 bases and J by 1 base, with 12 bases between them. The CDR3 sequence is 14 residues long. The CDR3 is CASRDPRGNTEAFF. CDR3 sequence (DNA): TGTGCCAGCAGGGACCCCCGGGGGAACACTGAAGCTTTCTTT.

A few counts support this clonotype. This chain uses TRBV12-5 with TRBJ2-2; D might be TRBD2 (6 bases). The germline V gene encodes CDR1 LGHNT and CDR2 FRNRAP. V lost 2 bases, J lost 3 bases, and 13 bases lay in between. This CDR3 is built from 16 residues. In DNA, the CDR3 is TGTGCTAGTGGTTTGAGGTTTGGGGGGTACACCGGGGAGCTGTTTTTT. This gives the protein CASGLRFGGYTGELFF.

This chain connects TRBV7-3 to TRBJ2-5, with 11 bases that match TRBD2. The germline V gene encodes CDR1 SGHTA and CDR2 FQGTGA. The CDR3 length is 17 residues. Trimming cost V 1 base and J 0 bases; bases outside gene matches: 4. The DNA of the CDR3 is TGTGCCAGCAGCTTAATAGCGGGGGGGCCGTACCAAGAGACCCAGTACTTC. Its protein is CASSLIAGGPYQETQYF.

The CDR3 coding sequence is TGTGCCATCAGCCTAACTAGCGGGGGCCAGAGCTCCTACAATGAGCAGTTCTTC. Its translation: CAISLTSGGQSSYNEQFF. This chain joins TRBV10-3 and TRBJ2-1; 11 bases line up with TRBD2. This CDR3 contains 18 residues. The V and J ends lost 6 bases and 0 bases, in that order; junction bases with no gene match: 10. Germline V gene sequence: CDR1 ENHRY, CDR2 SYGVKD.

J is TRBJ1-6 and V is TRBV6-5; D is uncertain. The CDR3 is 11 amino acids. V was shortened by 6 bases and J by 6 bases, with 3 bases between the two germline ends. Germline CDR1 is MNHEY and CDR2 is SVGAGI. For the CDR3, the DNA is TGTGCCAGCAGAACTAATTCACCCCTCCACTTT. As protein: CASRTNSPLHF.

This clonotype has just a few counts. CDR3 region: CASSQATAAGGATQYF. The CDR3 DNA follows: TGCGCCAGCAGCCAGGCTACGGCAGCGGGGGGGGCTACGCAGTATTTT. V usage is TRBV4-3 and J usage is TRBJ2-3; 10 bases agree with TRBD2. The germline V gene encodes CDR1 LGHNA and CDR2 YSLEER. Germline trimming cut 3 bases from V and 8 bases from J; bases unmatched to any gene: 11. The CDR3 totals 16 residues.

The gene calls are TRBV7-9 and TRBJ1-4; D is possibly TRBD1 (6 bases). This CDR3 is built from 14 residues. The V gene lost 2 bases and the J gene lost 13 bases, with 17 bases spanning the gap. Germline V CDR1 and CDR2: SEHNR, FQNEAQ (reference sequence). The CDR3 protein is CASSLLPQGRGLFF. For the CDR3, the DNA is TGTGCCAGCAGCTTACTCCCACAGGGACGCGGACTGTTTTTT.

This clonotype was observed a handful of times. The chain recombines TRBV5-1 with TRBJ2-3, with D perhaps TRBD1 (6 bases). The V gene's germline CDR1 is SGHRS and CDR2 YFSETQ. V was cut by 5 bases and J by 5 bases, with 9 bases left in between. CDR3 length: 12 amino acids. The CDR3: CASRQGQDTQYF. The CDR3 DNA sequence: TGCGCCAGCAGACAGGGTCAAGATACGCAGTATTTT.

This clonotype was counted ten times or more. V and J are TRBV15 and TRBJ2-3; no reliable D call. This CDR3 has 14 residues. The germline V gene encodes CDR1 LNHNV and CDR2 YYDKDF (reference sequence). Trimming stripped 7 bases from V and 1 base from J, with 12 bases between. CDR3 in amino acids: CATKPAQGTDTQYF. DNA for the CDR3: TGTGCCACCAAACCAGCGCAGGGCACAGATACGCAGTATTTT.

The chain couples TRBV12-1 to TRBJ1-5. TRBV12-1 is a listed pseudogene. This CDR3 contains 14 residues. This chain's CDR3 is CASSFGLSNQPQHF. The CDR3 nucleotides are TGTGCCAGCAGCTTTGGGTTAAGCAATCAGCCCCAGCATTTT.

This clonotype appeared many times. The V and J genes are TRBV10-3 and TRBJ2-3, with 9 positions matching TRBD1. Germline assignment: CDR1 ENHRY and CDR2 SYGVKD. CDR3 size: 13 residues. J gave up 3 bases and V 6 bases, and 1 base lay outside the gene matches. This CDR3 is CAISGTGTDTQYF. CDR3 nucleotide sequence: TGTGCCATCAGCGGGACAGGGACAGATACGCAGTATTTT.

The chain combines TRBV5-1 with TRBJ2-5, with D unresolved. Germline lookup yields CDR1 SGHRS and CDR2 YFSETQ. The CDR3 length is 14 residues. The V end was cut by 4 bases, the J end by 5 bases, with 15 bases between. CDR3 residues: CASSPTHQSETQYF. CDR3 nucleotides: TGCGCCAGCAGCCCCACTCACCAAAGCGAGACCCAGTACTTC.

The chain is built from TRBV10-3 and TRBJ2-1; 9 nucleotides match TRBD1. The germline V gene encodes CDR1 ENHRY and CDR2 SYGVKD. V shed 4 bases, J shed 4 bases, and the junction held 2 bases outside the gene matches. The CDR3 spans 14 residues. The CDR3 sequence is CAISGQGEYNEQFF. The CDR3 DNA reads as TGTGCCATCAGTGGACAGGGGGAGTACAATGAGCAGTTCTTC.

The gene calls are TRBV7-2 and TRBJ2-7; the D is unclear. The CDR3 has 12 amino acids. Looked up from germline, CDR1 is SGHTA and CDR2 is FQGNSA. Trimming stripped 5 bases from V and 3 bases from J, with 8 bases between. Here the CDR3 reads CASSHRYYEQYF. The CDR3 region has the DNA TGTGCCAGCAGCCACCGATACTACGAGCAGTACTTC.

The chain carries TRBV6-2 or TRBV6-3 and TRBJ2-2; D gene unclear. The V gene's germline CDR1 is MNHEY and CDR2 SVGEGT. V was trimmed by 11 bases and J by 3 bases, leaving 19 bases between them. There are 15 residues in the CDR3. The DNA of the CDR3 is TGTGCCGCCTCAAACTCCCGGGCAGACACCGGGGAGCTGTTTTTT. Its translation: CAASNSRADTGELFF.